The 16 T cell receptor beta chains in this list originate from one sample, sequenced in a study of CD8 T cells in ankylosing spondylitis. Study results and caveats: Among TCR beta sequences, a motif of several highly homologous variants appeared characteristic of ankylosing spondylitis blood.

Their target antigens are unknown. Each CDR3 protein is one row after TCRdb ran MiXCR on the 5' RACE reads. The data contain hundreds of thousands of distinct CDR3 sequences, about a sixth of them seen just once; the ten biggest clones take up approximately 0.97%. The sample taken for sequencing was blood, either unsorted or a sorted T cell fraction (not recorded which). The receptors come from a male donor with ankylosing spondylitis.

V usage is TRBV7-9 and J usage is TRBJ2-7; 7 nucleotides agree with TRBD1. CDR1 and CDR2 from the germline V gene are SEHNR and FQNEAQ (reference sequence). The V gene end was trimmed by 3 bases and the J gene end by 6 bases; junction bases not matched to a gene: 5. The CDR3 loop spans 13 amino acids. DNA for the CDR3: TGTGCCAGCAGCTTGGAGACAGGGAGCGAGCAGTACTTC. Protein sequence: CASSLETGSEQYF.

Many counts were recorded for this clonotype. The chain couples TRBV15 to TRBJ1-1; TRBD1 matches at 10 bases. Trimming at V came to 1 base and at J to 1 base, leaving 12 bases not matched to a gene. Germline V gene data show CDR1 as LNHNV and CDR2 as YYDKDF (reference sequence). This CDR3 contains 19 residues. Here the CDR3 reads CATSRVGMGQGRGNTEAFF. The CDR3 DNA is TGTGCCACCAGCAGAGTGGGAATGGGACAGGGGAGGGGGAACACTGAAGCTTTCTTT.

This clonotype has more than one count but fewer than ten. This chain connects TRBV20-1 to TRBJ1-1; no definite D call. The CDR3 has 14 amino acids. Trimming took 6 bases from V and 1 from J, leaving 15 bases between them. Germline V lookup: CDR1 DFQATT, CDR2 SNEGSKA (reference sequence). The CDR3 protein is CSAVRPGGNTEAFF. The CDR3 coding sequence is TGCAGTGCCGTTCGGCCGGGAGGGAACACTGAAGCTTTCTTT.

The chain joins TRBV5-1 to TRBJ2-1, with 7 bases lining up with TRBD1. Trimming removed 5 bases from V and 0 bases from J; junction bases left unmatched: 11. Germline CDR1 and CDR2: SGHRS and YFSETQ. This CDR3 contains 17 residues. The CDR3 spells CASSQSNRGFSYNEQFF. The CDR3 region has the DNA TGCGCCAGCAGTCAATCCAACAGGGGATTCTCCTACAATGAGCAGTTCTTC.

In its sample, this clonotype was seen a few times. The chain uses TRBV20-1 and TRBJ2-2; the D gene could be TRBD1 or TRBD2 (6 bases each). Trimming stripped 1 base from V and 6 bases from J, with 9 bases between. The germline CDR1 and CDR2 sequences are DFQATT and SNEGSKA (reference sequence). The CDR3 has 13 residues. Written as DNA, the CDR3 is TGCAGTGCTAGAGGGGGGGCAGCCGGGGAGCTGTTTTTT. As protein: CSARGGAAGELFF.

V usage is TRBV9 and J usage is TRBJ2-1; 9 bases agree with TRBD1. Per germline, CDR1 SGDLS and CDR2 YYNGEE. Trimming removed 3 bases from V and 6 bases from J; junction bases left unmatched: 4. The CDR3 totals 14 residues. Here the CDR3 reads CASSAGTGINEQFF. The CDR3 DNA reads as TGTGCCAGCAGCGCCGGGACAGGGATCAATGAGCAGTTCTTC.

This clonotype showed up just a few times. The V gene is TRBV28, the J gene TRBJ2-7, with TRBD1 as a possible D gene (8 bases). Trimming cost V 7 bases and J 5 bases, with 18 bases left between them. The CDR3 consists of 14 residues. Germline assignment: CDR1 MDHEN and CDR2 SYDVKM. In nucleotides, the CDR3 is TGTGCCAGCATAAAACAGGGGGGGCAGAACGAGCAGTACTTC. Translating it yields CASIKQGGQNEQYF.

The chain employs TRBV9 and TRBJ2-1; D unclear. Deletions cut 0 bases from V and 5 bases from J, with 6 bases between. The germline gives CDR1 SGDLS, CDR2 YYNGEE. This CDR3 has 13 residues. The CDR3 reads CASSVEPNNEQFF. The CDR3 bases are TGTGCCAGCAGCGTAGAGCCTAACAATGAGCAGTTCTTC.

This clonotype was seen at least ten times. The rearrangement joins TRBV7-6 to TRBJ1-1; no firm D call. Germline-derived CDR1 and CDR2 are SGHVS and FNYEAQ. V gave up 1 base and J gave up 1 base, with 7 bases separating them. This CDR3 spans 14 amino acids. CDR3 DNA sequence: TGTGCCAGCAGCTTAGGGGTAGCGAACACTGAAGCTTTCTTT. Translated: CASSLGVANTEAFF.

This clonotype was observed a handful of times. The chain employs TRBV7-2 and TRBJ2-5; 9 nucleotides agree with TRBD2. CDR3 length: 16 residues. Germline CDR1 SGHTA, CDR2 FQGNSA. J gave up 2 bases and V 4 bases, and 8 bases lay outside the gene matches. The DNA for the CDR3 is TGTGCCAGCAGCTCTAAGAGCGGGGGGCGGCAAGAGACCCAGTACTTC. This gives the protein CASSSKSGGRQETQYF. The whole variable domain, remainder taken from reference TRBV7-2 and TRBJ2-5, is GAGVSQSPSNKVTEKGKDVELRCDPISGHTALYWYRQSLGQGLEFLIYFQGNSAPDKSGLPSDRFSAERTGGSVSTLTIQRTQQEDSAVYLCASSSKSGGRQETQYFGPGTRLLVL.

This clonotype has only a few counts. The chain links TRBV12-3 or TRBV12-4 to TRBJ1-2; D ambiguous. Trimming took off 6 bases at V and 4 bases at J, with 12 bases between the two ends. The CDR3 is 13 residues long. CDR3 residues: CASSPDLSYGYTF. The CDR3 DNA is TGTGCCAGCAGCCCGGACCTGAGCTATGGCTACACCTTC.

The V call is TRBV7-6, the J call TRBJ2-5; a weak D match, TRBD2 (5 bases). Germline-derived CDR1 and CDR2 are SGHVS and FNYEAQ. V was clipped by 8 bases and J by 5 bases, with 27 bases between them. The CDR3 is 17 amino acids. This CDR3 reads CASSKGKVGDKRETQYF. The CDR3 DNA is TGTGCCAGCTCCAAAGGGAAAGTTGGGGATAAGCGGGAGACCCAGTACTTC.

V gene TRBV18 combines with J gene TRBJ2-2; 7 bases fit TRBD1. The CDR3 has 15 residues. CDR1 and CDR2 (germline): KGHSH, LQKENI. The J segment lost 6 bases and the V segment lost 4 bases, leaving 8 bases of the junction unmatched. Here the CDR3 DNA reads TGTGCCAGCTCACAAGAGACAGGGCGGCCCGGGGAGCTGTTTTTT. Its protein product is CASSQETGRPGELFF.

This clonotype was counted a few times. The rearrangement uses TRBV5-1 and TRBJ1-1, with a tentative D call TRBD1 (6 bases). Trimming cost V 0 bases and J 0 bases, with 12 bases left between them. This CDR3 is 16 amino acids long. Germline V CDR1 and CDR2: SGHRS, YFSETQ. The CDR3 sequence is CASSLGTGSMNTEAFF. CDR3 nucleotide sequence: TGCGCCAGCAGCTTGGGCACAGGGTCCATGAACACTGAAGCTTTCTTT. Full variable domain (rest looked up from reference TRBV5-1 and TRBJ1-1): KAGVTQTPRYLIKTRGQQVTLSCSPISGHRSVSWYQQTPGQGLQFLFEYFSETQRNKGNFPGRFSGRQFSNSRSEMNVSTLELGDSALYLCASSLGTGSMNTEAFFGQGTRLTVV.

Only one count was recorded for this clonotype. The chain carries TRBV20-1 and TRBJ2-7; 11 nucleotides agree with TRBD2. This CDR3 is 13 amino acids long. V shed 3 bases, J shed 4 bases, and the junction held 2 bases outside the gene matches. In germline, CDR1 is DFQATT, CDR2 SNEGSKA (reference sequence). CDR3 loop: CSASIAGGYEQYF. In DNA, the CDR3 is TGCAGTGCTAGTATAGCGGGAGGGTACGAGCAGTACTTC.

This clonotype was detected only a few times. The chain uses TRBV30 and TRBJ1-2; a weak D match, TRBD1 (6 bases). Germline V lookup: CDR1 GTSNPN, CDR2 SVGIG (reference sequence). The CDR3 runs 16 residues. V lost 3 bases to trimming and J lost 2 bases, with 19 bases between them. DNA of the CDR3: TGTGCCTGGAGCCAAGTCGGACAGCTAAGAAACTATGGCTACACCTTC. Its translation is CAWSQVGQLRNYGYTF.